This TCR beta chain emerged from a study of regulatory T cells in long-lasting Graves disease. Whole-study results and caveats: New patients shared 950 to 1,000 public clonotypes, fewer than the 2,500 to 3,500 shared by persistent patients. Study was limited to peripheral blood, excluding thyroid tissue.

Researchers made TCR beta libraries by using iRepertoire HTBI primers and running Arm-PCR on CDR3 regions. TCRdb processed the multiplex PCR reads anew with MiXCR; each CDR3 protein has one entry. The table lists around 400,000 distinct CDR3 sequences, roughly 15% of them singletons, with about a fifth in the top ten. The CDR3 sequence is 15 residues long. V lost 3 bases, J lost 8 bases, and 14 bases lay in between. The germline CDR1 and CDR2 sequences are MNHGY and SVAAGI. Described time point: newly diagnosed GD, antithyroid drugs for less than 3 months. Following extraction of RNA from PBMCs, that RNA was used to make the TCR library. A note on this clonotype: The target antigen is unknown.

The chain has TRBV6-9 and TRBJ1-6, with D unresolved. The origin of this receptor is a female donor with Graves disease. This specimen consisted of peripheral blood mononuclear cells (PBMCs), obtained at new diagnosis, from a patient treated with antithyroid drugs. The CDR3 bases are TGTGCCAGCAGTTACGAATCCGGGCTGGATTCACCCCTCCACTTT. This sequence encodes CASSYESGLDSPLHF.